What follows are 23 T cell receptor beta chains derived from one specimen sequenced in a study of PD-1 blockade in classical Hodgkin lymphoma. Time point of the sample: cycle 4 day 1 (C4D1), after six to seven weeks of nivolumab. In every patient, relapse followed autologous stem cell transplantation, while exposure to brentuximab vedotin differed. Sequencing was performed with immunoSEQ multiplex PCR; in TCRdb, only in-frame clones are kept and a portion is missing. The sample includes some 93,000 clones, about three quarters of them seen just once. Sequencing used peripheral blood mononuclear cells (PBMCs), obtained before the fourth cycle of nivolumab. All receptors derive from a human donor with classical Hodgkin lymphoma.

This clone was observed a few times. V and J are TRBV2 and TRBJ1-5; perhaps TRBD1 as D (5 bases). From germline, CDR1 is SNHLY and CDR2 FYNNEI. The CDR3 loop spans 15 amino acids. Trimming pared 1 base from V and 3 bases from J, leaving 10 bases between. CDR3 DNA: TGTGCCAGCAGTGAAGAGGGACGGCACAATCAGCCCCAGCATTTT. Protein sequence: CASSEEGRHNQPQHF.

The chain joins TRBV5-4 to TRBJ2-3; D possibly uses TRBD1 or TRBD2 (6 bases each). CDR3 length equals 16 residues. The germline CDR1 and CDR2 sequences are SGHNT and YYREEE (reference sequence). Trimming took 3 bases from V and 2 from J, leaving 16 bases between them. This chain's CDR3 is CASSWDIRGATDTQYF. In DNA form, the CDR3 reads TGTGCCAGCAGCTGGGACATAAGGGGGGCCACAGATACGCAGTATTTT.

V usage is TRBV27 and J usage is TRBJ2-7; 8 nucleotides agree with TRBD1. This CDR3 is built from 13 residues. Germline assignment: CDR1 MNHEY and CDR2 SMNVEV (reference sequence). The ends lost 2 bases at V and 3 bases at J; junction bases unmatched: 0. CDR3 sequence: CASSLDRGYEQYF. CDR3 coding DNA: TGTGCCAGCAGTTTAGACAGGGGCTACGAGCAGTACTTC.

This chain uses TRBV5-1 with TRBJ1-2, with D perhaps matching TRBD1 (6 bases). V lost 1 base to trimming and J lost 0 bases, with 16 bases between them. There are 17 residues in the CDR3. From germline, CDR1 is SGHRS and CDR2 YFSETQ. CDR3 region: CASSLSHSRGTNYGYTF. In DNA, the CDR3 is TGCGCCAGCAGCTTGTCCCATTCCAGGGGAACTAACTATGGCTACACCTTC.

This chain links TRBV5-6 with TRBJ2-7, with 8 positions matching TRBD2. The CDR3 has 17 residues. In germline, CDR1 is SGHDT, CDR2 YYEEEE. Unmatched junction bases numbered 12, after V lost 0 bases and J lost 4 bases. Here the CDR3 reads CASSLEGLKRERYEQYF. The CDR3 DNA follows: TGTGCCAGCAGCTTGGAGGGACTGAAGCGGGAGCGATACGAGCAGTACTTC.

The chain employs TRBV18 and TRBJ2-7; 8 bases match TRBD2. This CDR3 has 16 residues. Germline V CDR1 and CDR2: KGHSH, LQKENI. The V segment lost 4 bases and the J segment 6 bases; nucleotides outside the gene matches: 14. The CDR3 region is CASSLNSGTLPGEQYF. CDR3 nucleotide sequence: TGTGCCAGCTCACTGAATAGCGGGACCCTCCCTGGCGAGCAGTACTTC.

CDR3 protein: CASSLEQGADTQYF. As DNA, the CDR3 is TGTGCCAGCAGCTTAGAACAGGGGGCGGATACGCAGTATTTT. The rearrangement joins TRBV7-9 to TRBJ2-3; 9 positions match TRBD1. V lost 1 base, J lost 6 bases, and 2 bases stayed unmatched. CDR3 size: 14 residues. CDR1 and CDR2 from the germline V gene are SEHNR and FQNEAQ (reference sequence).

The J gene is TRBJ1-5, the V gene TRBV5-8, with a possible D match to TRBD1 (6 bases). Germline CDR1 SGHTS, CDR2 YDEGEE. Trimming shortened V by 0 bases and J by 2 bases, and 12 bases separated the two germline ends. This CDR3 has 16 residues. The CDR3 DNA reads TGTGCCAGCAGCTTGGCCTTGCCAGGGGGCAATCAGCCCCAGCATTTT. Its translation is CASSLALPGGNQPQHF. The full variable domain, rest sourced from reference TRBV5-8 and TRBJ1-5, is EAGVTQSPTHLIKTRGQQATLRCSPISGHTSVYWYQQALGLGLQFLLWYDEGEERNRGNFPPRFSGRQFPNYSSELNVNALELEDSALYLCASSLALPGGNQPQHFGDGTRLSIL.

The V and J genes are TRBV7-9 and TRBJ2-7; the D call may be TRBD1 or TRBD2 (5 bases each). Germline CDR1 SEHNR, CDR2 FQNEAQ (reference sequence). Trimming pared 5 bases from V and 3 bases from J, leaving 26 bases between. The CDR3 contains 18 residues. In DNA form, the CDR3 reads TGTGCCAGCAGCGCATGGGGACCATCTTTCAAAAGGGACTACGAGCAGTACTTC. Its protein product is CASSAWGPSFKRDYEQYF.

The CDR3 nucleotides are TGTGCCAGCAGCCAAACGTTCCGTGCAACTAATGAAAAACTGTTTTTT. Its translation is CASSQTFRATNEKLFF. This chain joins TRBV14 and TRBJ1-4; D gene ambiguous. The CDR3 totals 16 residues. Trimming removed 2 bases at V and 0 bases at J, with 10 bases between. The germline CDR1 and CDR2 sequences are SGHDN and FVKESK.

V usage is TRBV5-1 and J usage is TRBJ2-2; TRBD2 is a possible D gene (5 bases). This CDR3 has 15 amino acids. V dropped 4 bases and J dropped 7 bases, with 17 bases sitting between them. Germline lookup yields CDR1 SGHRS and CDR2 YFSETQ. The CDR3 loop reads CASSEGRMAGGELFF. CDR3 coding DNA: TGCGCCAGCAGCGAGGGTCGAATGGCGGGCGGGGAGCTGTTTTTT.

The chain has TRBV12-2 and TRBJ1-2. TRBV12-2 is annotated as a pseudogene. The CDR3 runs to 13 residues. In nucleotides, the CDR3 is TGTGCAAGTCGCTTAGTAAGTTTTTATGGCTACACCTTC. Protein sequence: CASRLVSFYGYTF.

The chain uses TRBV6-1 and TRBJ2-7; TRBD1 is a possible D gene (6 bases). V was pared by 2 bases and J by 6 bases, with 17 bases between. This CDR3 region has 15 residues. Germline loops: CDR1 MNHNS, CDR2 SASEGT. CDR3 in amino acids: CASSEWGRGIGEQYF. DNA of the CDR3: TGTGCCAGCAGTGAATGGGGCAGGGGTATCGGCGAGCAGTACTTC.

This clone was recorded a few times. CDR3 sequence: CAISEDRSTTEAFF. In nucleotides, the CDR3 is TGTGCCATCAGTGAAGACCGATCGACGACTGAAGCTTTCTTT. V is TRBV10-3 and J is TRBJ1-1, with unresolved D. Germline CDR1 and CDR2: ENHRY and SYGVKD. Between the trimmed V and J ends, which lost 3 bases and 5 bases, there was a span of 13 bases. CDR3 length equals 14 residues.

This clone was recorded many times. The chain uses TRBV11-2 and TRBJ2-7; TRBD2 agrees at 11 bases. CDR3 size: 15 residues. V shed 2 bases and J 4 bases; nucleotides not matched to a gene: 4. Germline V gives CDR1 SGHAT, CDR2 FQNNGV. The CDR3 sequence: CASSLYSGGDYEQYF. CDR3 nucleotide sequence: TGTGCCAGCAGCTTATATAGCGGGGGGGATTACGAGCAGTACTTC.

V is TRBV5-4 and J is TRBJ1-1, with D possibly being TRBD1 (5 bases). The CDR3 consists of 13 residues. Germline CDR1 reads SGHNT; CDR2 reads YYREEE (reference sequence). Trimming took 4 bases from V and 5 from J, leaving 12 bases between them. The CDR3 here is CASSLLRGTEAFF. CDR3 coding DNA: TGTGCCAGCAGCCTCCTAAGGGGTACTGAAGCTTTCTTT.

The chain couples TRBV5-8 to TRBJ1-5; D possibly corresponds to TRBD1 (5 bases). Trimming took 4 bases from V and 7 from J, leaving 12 bases between them. This CDR3 comprises 13 residues. Germline V gene sequence: CDR1 SGHTS, CDR2 YDEGEE. This CDR3 reads CASSVRDFQPQHF. In DNA form, the CDR3 reads TGTGCCAGCAGCGTCCGGGACTTCCAGCCCCAGCATTTT.

The sample holds one count of this clone. The gene calls are TRBV6-6 and TRBJ2-7; 11 bases agree with TRBD1. V was clipped by 0 bases and J by 4 bases; unmatched bases: 2. Looked up from germline, CDR1 is MNHNY and CDR2 is SVGAGI (reference sequence). The CDR3 spans 15 residues. This chain's CDR3 is CASSYSGTGGYEQYF. The CDR3, as DNA: TGTGCCAGCAGTTACTCCGGGACAGGGGGGTACGAGCAGTACTTC.

This clone was picked up one time. The chain recombines TRBV19 with TRBJ2-2; 8 bases match TRBD1. V was pared by 4 bases and J by 7 bases, with 11 bases of the junction left unmatched. Germline V lookup: CDR1 LNHDA, CDR2 SQIVND (reference sequence). CDR3 length equals 16 residues. The CDR3 reads CASSTRTGWAGGELFF. CDR3 sequence (DNA): TGTGCCAGTAGTACGAGGACAGGGTGGGCTGGCGGGGAGCTGTTTTTT.

The genes are TRBV7-2 and TRBJ1-1, with 7 bases identical to TRBD1. Germline V gene data show CDR1 as SGHTA and CDR2 as FQGNSA. V gave up 1 base and J gave up 0 bases; unmatched junction bases: 11. The CDR3 consists of 18 residues. The CDR3 region is CASSLESQGVTVNTEAFF. The DNA of the CDR3 is TGTGCCAGCAGCTTAGAGAGTCAGGGGGTAACCGTGAACACTGAAGCTTTCTTT.

The chain uses TRBV2 and TRBJ2-6; D call uncertain. Germline lookup yields CDR1 SNHLY and CDR2 FYNNEI. The CDR3 has 14 residues. V was cut by 6 bases and J by 0 bases, with 6 bases left in between. The CDR3 region has the DNA TGTGCCAGCAGCCCCGACTCTGGGGCCAACGTCCTGACTTTC. Its protein is CASSPDSGANVLTF.

CDR3 in amino acids: CASSLIVGFPGTDTQYF. The DNA of the CDR3 is TGTGCCAGCAGCTTAATTGTCGGTTTTCCGGGCACAGATACGCAGTATTTT. This chain uses TRBV7-9 with TRBJ2-3, with D unclear. The germline CDR1 and CDR2 sequences are SEHNR and FQNEAQ (reference sequence). Trimming cost V 2 bases and J 1 base, with 16 bases left between them. This CDR3 contains 17 residues.

The rearrangement links TRBV7-9 to TRBJ1-2; tentatively, D is TRBD1 (6 bases). The CDR3 consists of 14 residues. V lost 1 base and J 8 bases, leaving 14 bases between the germline ends. Germline CDR1 is SEHNR and CDR2 is FQNEAQ (reference sequence). CDR3 amino acids: CASSLVIGGLGYTF. The CDR3 nucleotides read TGTGCCAGCAGCTTAGTTATCGGGGGCCTAGGCTACACCTTC.